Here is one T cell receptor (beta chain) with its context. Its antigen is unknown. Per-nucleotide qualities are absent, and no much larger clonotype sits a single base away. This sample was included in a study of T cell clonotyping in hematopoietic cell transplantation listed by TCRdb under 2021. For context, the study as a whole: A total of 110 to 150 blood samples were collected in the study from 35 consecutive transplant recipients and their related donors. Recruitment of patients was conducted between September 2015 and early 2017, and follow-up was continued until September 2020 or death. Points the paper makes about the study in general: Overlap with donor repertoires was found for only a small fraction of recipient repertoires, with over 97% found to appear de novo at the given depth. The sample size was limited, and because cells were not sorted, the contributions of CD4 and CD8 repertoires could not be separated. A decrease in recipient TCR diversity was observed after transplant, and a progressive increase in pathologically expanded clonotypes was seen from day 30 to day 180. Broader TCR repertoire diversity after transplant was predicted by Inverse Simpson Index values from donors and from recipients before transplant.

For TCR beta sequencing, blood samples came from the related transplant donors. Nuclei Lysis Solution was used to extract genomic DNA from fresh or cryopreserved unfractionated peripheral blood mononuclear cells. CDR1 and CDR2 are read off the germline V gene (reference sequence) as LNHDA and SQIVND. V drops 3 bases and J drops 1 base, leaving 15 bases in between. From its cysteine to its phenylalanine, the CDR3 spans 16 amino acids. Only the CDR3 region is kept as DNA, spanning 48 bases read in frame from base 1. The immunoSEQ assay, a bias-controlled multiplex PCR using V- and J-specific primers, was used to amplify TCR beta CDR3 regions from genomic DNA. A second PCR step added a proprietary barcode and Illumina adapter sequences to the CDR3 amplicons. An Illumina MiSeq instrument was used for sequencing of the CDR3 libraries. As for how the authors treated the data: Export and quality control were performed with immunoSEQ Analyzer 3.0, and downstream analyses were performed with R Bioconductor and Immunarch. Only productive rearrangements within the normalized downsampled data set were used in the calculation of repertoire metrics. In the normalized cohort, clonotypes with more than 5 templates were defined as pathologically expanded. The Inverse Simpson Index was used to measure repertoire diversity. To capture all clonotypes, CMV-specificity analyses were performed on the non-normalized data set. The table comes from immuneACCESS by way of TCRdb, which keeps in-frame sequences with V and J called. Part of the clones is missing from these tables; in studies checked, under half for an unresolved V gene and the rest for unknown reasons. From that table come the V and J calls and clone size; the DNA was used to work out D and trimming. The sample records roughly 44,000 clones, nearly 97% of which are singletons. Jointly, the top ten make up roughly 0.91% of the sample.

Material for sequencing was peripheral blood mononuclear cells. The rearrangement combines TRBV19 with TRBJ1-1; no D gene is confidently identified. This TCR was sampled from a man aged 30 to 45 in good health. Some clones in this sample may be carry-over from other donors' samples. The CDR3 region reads CASSIGLRGGNTEAFF. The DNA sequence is TGTGCCAGTAGTATCGGGTTGCGAGGTGGGAACACTGAAGCTTTCTTT.